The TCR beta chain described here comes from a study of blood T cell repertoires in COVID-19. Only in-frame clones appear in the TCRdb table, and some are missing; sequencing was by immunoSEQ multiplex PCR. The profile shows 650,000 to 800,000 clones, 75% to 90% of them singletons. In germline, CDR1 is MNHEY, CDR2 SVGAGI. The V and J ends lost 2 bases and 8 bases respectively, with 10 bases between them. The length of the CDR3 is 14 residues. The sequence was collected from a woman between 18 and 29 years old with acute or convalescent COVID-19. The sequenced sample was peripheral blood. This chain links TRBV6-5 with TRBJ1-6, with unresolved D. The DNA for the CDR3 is TGTGCCAGCAGTTACACACTATTGGATTCACCCCTCCACTTT. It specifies CASSYTLLDSPLHF.